Listed below are T cell receptor beta chains from one sample, sequenced in a study of immune evolution from preneoplasia to lung adenocarcinoma. Assay: immunoSEQ multiplex PCR; the TCRdb copy retains only in-frame clones and omits some. The sample consists of about 14,000 clones, around 84% of them appearing once. The material sequenced was FFPE minimally invasive lung adenocarcinoma tissue. The receptors originated from a person aged 60 to 80 with lung adenocarcinoma. The CDR3 runs from the conserved cysteine through the conserved F or W. The D gene is left open where the match is weak. Expanded clones get a size class; other rows say once, few or many, or leave the size out.

V	length	size	D	J	CDR3	DNA
TRBV28	14	.	.	TRBJ2-7	CASSLSGPEKEQYF	TGTGCCAGCAGTTTATCTGGGCCTGAGAAGGAGCAGTACTTC
TRBV7-3	15	.	.	TRBJ2-5	CASSLCRECQETQYF	TGTGCCAGCAGCTTATGCCGGGAGTGCCAAGAGACCCAGTACTTC
TRBV19	17	.	TRBD2	TRBJ2-3	CASSLRGGLSGTDTQYF	TGTGCCAGTAGTCTGCGGGGGGGCCTTTCGGGCACAGATACGCAGTATTTT
TRBV29-1	14	.	TRBD1	TRBJ2-7	CSVSTGGSSGEQYF	TGCAGCGTCTCGACAGGGGGCTCTTCGGGCGAGCAGTACTTC
TRBV5-4	15	once	.	TRBJ2-7	CASSLQGGVSYEQYF	TGTGCCAGCAGCTTGCAGGGTGGAGTTTCCTACGAGCAGTACTTC
TRBV12-1	17	.	.	TRBJ2-1	CASSPGLIAELYNEQFF	TGTGCCAGCAGCCCGGGGTTGATAGCGGAGCTCTACAATGAGCAGTTCTTC
TRBV13	16	.	TRBD1	TRBJ2-7	CASSQFDRGRGYEQYF	TGTGCCAGCAGCCAATTCGACAGGGGGAGGGGGTACGAGCAGTACTTC
TRBV7-3	15	.	TRBD1	TRBJ1-6	CASSSLGQGASPLHF	TGTGCCAGCAGCTCACTGGGACAGGGGGCTTCACCCCTCCACTTT
TRBV5-8	15	.	TRBD2	TRBJ2-1	CASSLIPSGSNEQFF	TGTGCCAGCAGCTTGATCCCTAGCGGGAGCAATGAGCAGTTCTTC
TRBV30	14	few	.	TRBJ1-5	CAWRGQPSNQPQHF	TGTGCCTGGAGAGGACAGCCTAGCAATCAGCCCCAGCATTTT
TRBV10-1	13	.	.	TRBJ2-1	CASSEFQVGEQFF	TGCGCCAGCAGTGAGTTCCAGGTTGGCGAGCAGTTCTTC
TRBV18	18	once	TRBD2	TRBJ2-1	CASSPSRLAGRSYNEQFF	TGTGCCAGCTCACCTTCCCGACTAGCGGGACGATCCTACAATGAGCAGTTCTTC
TRBV5-6	15	once	TRBD2	TRBJ2-5	CASSFGLAGEETQYF	TGTGCCAGCAGCTTCGGACTAGCGGGAGAAGAGACCCAGTACTTC
TRBV18	15	once	TRBD1	TRBJ1-4	CASSPPYQGDEKLFF	TGTGCCAGCTCACCACCGTACCAGGGGGATGAAAAACTGTTTTTT
TRBV6-1	14	.	TRBD1	TRBJ2-1	CATRQGSAYNEQFF	TGTGCCACCCGACAGGGGAGCGCCTACAATGAGCAGTTCTTC
TRBV18	18	.	.	TRBJ2-7	CASSPLETGLKTGGEQYF	TGTGCCAGCTCACCACTCGAGACAGGGCTAAAGACGGGAGGCGAGCAGTACTTC
TRBV20-1	11	few	.	TRBJ2-5	CSASSEWAQYF	TGCAGTGCTAGCTCCGAGTGGGCCCAGTACTTC
TRBV19	16	.	.	TRBJ1-5	CASSIPRQAYNQPQHF	TGTGCCAGTAGTATCCCCCGACAGGCTTACAATCAGCCCCAGCATTTT
TRBV9	15	.	TRBD2	TRBJ2-5	CASSVAPTGGETQYF	TGTGCCAGCAGCGTAGCCCCCACCGGGGGGGAGACCCAGTACTTC
TRBV29-1	12	once	.	TRBJ1-1	CSVSWGGTEAFF	TGCAGCGTTTCGTGGGGGGGCACTGAAGCTTTCTTT
TRBV4-1	15	.	.	TRBJ2-7	CASSRIPGLSYEQYF	TGCGCCAGCAGCCGGATTCCGGGACTGAGCTACGAGCAGTACTTC
TRBV9	12	.	.	TRBJ1-2	CASSASSRGYTF	TGTGCCAGCAGCGCATCCTCCAGGGGCTACACCTTC
TRBV10-3	17	few	TRBD1	TRBJ1-4	CAISEAGQGGMDEKLFF	TGTGCCATCAGTGAGGCAGGACAGGGGGGAATGGATGAAAAACTGTTTTTT
TRBV5-4	16	.	TRBD1	TRBJ2-2	CASSLGSRGPGGELFF	TGTGCCAGCAGCTTGGGATCCAGGGGGCCGGGCGGGGAGCTGTTTTTT
TRBV6-4	15	.	.	TRBJ1-1	CASSKETVMNTEAFF	TGTGCCAGCAGCAAAGAGACAGTAATGAACACTGAAGCTTTCTTT
TRBV7-3	13	.	.	TRBJ1-5	CASSLDYNQPQHF	TGTGCCAGCAGCCTGGACTACAATCAGCCCCAGCATTTT
TRBV19	17	few	.	TRBJ2-1	CASSLPRERGTYNEQFF	TGTGCCAGTAGTCTCCCGAGAGAGCGCGGCACCTACAATGAGCAGTTCTTC
TRBV7-9	14	.	.	TRBJ1-3	CASSRRNSGNTIYF	TGTGCCAGCAGTAGGCGAAACTCTGGAAACACCATATATTTT
TRBV6-1	13	.	.	TRBJ1-2	CASRGQHNYGYTF	TGTGCCAGCAGGGGACAACATAACTATGGCTACACCTTC
TRBV28	15	.	TRBD2	TRBJ2-7	CATLTSGTHSYEQYF	TGTGCCACCTTAACTAGCGGGACTCACTCCTACGAGCAGTACTTC
TRBV11-2	16	.	TRBD2	TRBJ2-1	CASSLISGGTYNEQFF	TGTGCCAGCAGCTTAATAAGCGGGGGCACCTACAATGAGCAGTTCTTC
TRBV9	13	.	.	TRBJ2-5	CASSVGLQETQYF	TGTGCCAGCAGCGTAGGGCTCCAAGAGACCCAGTACTTC
TRBV15	18	.	.	TRBJ2-1	CATSREPGGVGVVDEQFF	TGTGCCACCAGCAGAGAACCCGGAGGGGTGGGGGTCGTGGATGAGCAGTTCTTC
TRBV27	14	.	TRBD1	TRBJ2-7	CASGPGQETYEQYF	TGTGCCAGCGGACCGGGACAGGAGACCTACGAGCAGTACTTC
TRBV6-4	14	.	TRBD2	TRBJ2-3	CASSLAGSTDTQYF	TGTGCCAGCAGCTTAGCGGGGTCCACAGATACGCAGTATTTT
TRBV11-2	17	.	.	TRBJ2-3	CASSLDPTGRNTDTQYF	TGTGCCAGCAGCTTAGACCCAACAGGGAGGAACACAGATACGCAGTATTTT
TRBV27	14	.	.	TRBJ2-5	CASSSWTVPETQYF	TGTGCCAGCAGTTCCTGGACAGTGCCGGAGACCCAGTACTTC
TRBV11-2	12	.	.	TRBJ1-2	CASSLDLQGYTF	TGTGCCAGCAGCTTAGATCTCCAGGGCTACACCTTC
TRBV6-5	13	.	.	TRBJ2-7	CASIGVDSYEQYF	TGTGCCAGCATTGGAGTTGACAGCTACGAGCAGTACTTC
TRBV6-5	14	.	TRBD1	TRBJ2-2	CASSYRTGAVKLFF	TGTGCCAGCAGTTATCGAACAGGGGCGGTAAAGCTGTTTTTT
TRBV29-1	12	.	TRBD2	TRBJ2-1	CSAGDYYNEQFF	TGCAGCGCCGGGGACTACTACAATGAGCAGTTCTTC
TRBV27	15	.	TRBD1	TRBJ2-1	CASSLSGTGYNEQFF	TGTGCCAGCAGTTTGTCCGGGACAGGCTACAATGAGCAGTTCTTC
TRBV9	13	.	.	TRBJ1-1	CASSVVQNTEAFF	TGTGCCAGCAGCGTAGTACAGAACACTGAAGCTTTCTTT
TRBV7-2	13	once	TRBD1	TRBJ1-2	CASSFGTVGGYTF	TGTGCCAGCAGCTTTGGGACAGTCGGTGGCTACACCTTC
TRBV30	15	.	.	TRBJ1-6	CAWSANRVGNSPLHF	TGTGCCTGGAGTGCGAACAGAGTAGGGAATTCACCCCTCCACTTT
TRBV9	15	.	TRBD1	TRBJ2-1	CASSATGTVYNEQFF	TGTGCCAGCAGCGCCACCGGGACAGTCTACAATGAGCAGTTCTTC
TRBV18	17	.	TRBD2	TRBJ2-1	CASSPRGAGGPKDEQFF	TGTGCCAGCTCACCCCGAGGAGCGGGAGGGCCTAAGGATGAGCAGTTCTTC
TRBV4-3	16	.	TRBD2	TRBJ2-1	CASSQDGGGVYNEQFF	TGCGCCAGCAGCCAAGACGGCGGGGGAGTCTACAATGAGCAGTTCTTC
TRBV5-5	16	.	.	TRBJ2-2	CASSPRGTTNTGELFF	TGTGCCAGCAGCCCGCGGGGGACAACGAACACCGGGGAGCTGTTTTTT